These 27 T cell receptor beta chains came from one sample sequenced in a study of cytomegalovirus exposure and HLA in healthy donors (dated 2017 in TCRdb). Receptors were amplified or captured by the immunoSEQ multiplex PCR assay. For the multiplex PCR, a mixture combining 60 forward primers for TCR Vbeta segments and 13 reverse primers for TCR Jbeta segments was used. TCRdb limited this immuneACCESS table to in-frame rearrangements with V and J called. A share of clones is missing; checked studies link under half to unresolved V genes, and the rest is unexplained. This sample holds over 100,000 clones; about three fifths were observed only once. More than 8% of the sample rests with the top ten. Sample: PBMCs. These receptor sequences come from a man aged 35 to 55 in good health and CMV-seropositive.

The chain uses TRBV28 and TRBJ2-7, with D perhaps matching TRBD1 (5 bases). The CDR3 totals 13 residues. CDR1 MDHEN and CDR2 SYDVKM come from the germline V gene. The ends were cut back, 7 bases at V and 0 bases at J, with 10 bases in the middle. The CDR3 loop is CASTTATSYEQYF. The CDR3 DNA is TGTGCCAGCACGACAGCCACCTCCTACGAGCAGTACTTC.

The chain employs TRBV19 and TRBJ2-7; D may be TRBD1 (6 bases). V was cut by 9 bases and J by 3 bases, with 15 bases left in between. The CDR3 is 13 residues long. Germline V gene data show CDR1 as LNHDA and CDR2 as SQIVND (reference sequence). The CDR3: CARPDSGGYEQYF. The CDR3 bases are TGTGCCAGACCGGACAGCGGTGGCTACGAGCAGTACTTC.

This clone was seen a few times. The rearrangement uses TRBV28 and TRBJ1-1; 7 bases align to TRBD1. V shed 6 bases, J shed 3 bases, and the junction held 4 bases outside the gene matches. CDR1 MDHEN and CDR2 SYDVKM come from the germline V gene. The CDR3 runs 13 residues. CDR3 sequence: CASRGQIDTEAFF. CDR3 bases: TGTGCCAGCAGGGGACAGATCGACACTGAAGCTTTCTTT.

The count of this clone is one. This chain joins TRBV27 and TRBJ2-7; 7 bases agree with TRBD2. Germline assignment: CDR1 MNHEY and CDR2 SMNVEV (reference sequence). The V and J ends lost 1 base and 6 bases, in that order; junction bases with no gene match: 12. There are 16 residues in the CDR3. The CDR3 nucleotides read TGTGCCAGCAGTTTATATGGGGGGGGGAGGGCCGGCGAGCAGTACTTC. Translated: CASSLYGGGRAGEQYF.

CDR3 sequence (DNA): TGTGCCAGCAGCCCAAACAGGGGGCCGGCCGAGCAGTACTTC. Amino acid sequence: CASSPNRGPAEQYF. The genes are TRBV11-1 and TRBJ2-7; TRBD1 agrees at 9 bases. From germline, CDR1 is SGHAT and CDR2 FQDESV (reference sequence). After removal of 5 bases from V and 6 bases from J, the junction contained 8 bases not matched to a gene. The CDR3 runs to 14 residues.

This clone was observed a single time. The chain uses TRBV5-1 and TRBJ2-5, with TRBD2 matching 9 bases. The germline CDR1 and CDR2 sequences are SGHRS and YFSETQ. This CDR3 contains 16 residues. J gave up 2 bases and V 3 bases, and 8 bases lay outside the gene matches. The CDR3, as DNA: TGCGCCAGCAGCTGGGCCCGACTAGCGGAACAAGAGACCCAGTACTTC. Protein product: CASSWARLAEQETQYF.

This clone appeared a few times. The chain carries TRBV7-6 and TRBJ2-3; no clear D. The CDR3 loop spans 15 amino acids. Germline V gene data show CDR1 as SGHVS and CDR2 as FNYEAQ. Trimming pared 2 bases from V and 1 base from J, leaving 10 bases between. The CDR3 here is CASSLTSIGTDTQYF. The CDR3 nucleotides read TGTGCCAGCAGCTTAACCTCCATAGGCACAGATACGCAGTATTTT.

This clone occurred a few times. For the CDR3, the DNA is TGTGCCAGCAGCTTTGACAGGGGAGAGACCCAGTACTTC. Its translation: CASSFDRGETQYF. V is TRBV11-2 and J is TRBJ2-5, with 8 bases aligning to TRBD1. Germline V gene sequence: CDR1 SGHAT, CDR2 FQNNGV. There are 13 residues in the CDR3. The J segment lost 4 bases and the V segment lost 3 bases, leaving 1 base of the junction unmatched.

The gene calls are TRBV4-1 and TRBJ2-3, with D maybe TRBD2 (6 bases). Trimming removed 0 bases from V and 6 bases from J, with 13 bases in between. The CDR3 extends over 15 amino acids. Germline CDR1 reads MGHRA; CDR2 reads YSYEKL. CDR3 in amino acids: CASSQDPSRGDTQYF. DNA of the CDR3: TGCGCCAGCAGCCAAGATCCCAGCCGGGGGGATACGCAGTATTTT.

The CDR3 spells CAISDTHTEAFF. CDR3 nucleotides: TGTGCCATCAGCGACACTCACACTGAAGCTTTCTTT. The chain links TRBV10-3 to TRBJ1-1; D call uncertain. V shed 6 bases and J shed 3 bases, with 8 bases lying between them. Germline V gives CDR1 ENHRY, CDR2 SYGVKD. This CDR3 spans 12 amino acids.

V and J are TRBV2 and TRBJ2-7; TRBD2 matches at 8 bases. CDR1 is SNHLY, CDR2 FYNNEI, per germline. The CDR3 runs 15 residues. J was trimmed by 0 bases and V by 3 bases; bases with no gene match: 4. As DNA, the CDR3 is TGTGCCAGCAGTGATAGCGGGATTTACTCCTACGAGCAGTACTTC. This encodes CASSDSGIYSYEQYF.

The chain employs TRBV10-3 and TRBJ2-1; 13 bases align to TRBD2. In germline, CDR1 is ENHRY, CDR2 SYGVKD. V shed 4 bases, J shed 4 bases, and the junction held 7 bases outside the gene matches. The CDR3 is 17 residues long. The CDR3 loop reads CAISGTSGGPRYNEQFF. CDR3 nucleotide sequence: TGTGCCATCAGTGGGACTAGCGGGGGCCCTCGGTACAATGAGCAGTTCTTC.

The genes are TRBV5-4 and TRBJ2-7; 7 bases agree with TRBD1. The germline V gene has CDR1 SGHNT and CDR2 YYREEE (reference sequence). The CDR3 runs to 13 residues. Trimming at V came to 4 bases and at J to 6 bases, leaving 7 bases not matched to a gene. The CDR3 loop is CASSPRQGGEQYF. The CDR3 bases are TGTGCCAGCAGCCCACGACAGGGTGGCGAGCAGTACTTC. The full variable domain, its missing parts supplied by reference TRBV5-4 and TRBJ2-7, is ETGVTQSPTHLIKTRGQQVTLRCSSQSGHNTVSWYQQALGQGPQFIFQYYREEENGRGNFPPRFSGLQFPNYSSELNVNALELDDSALYLCASSPRQGGEQYFGPGTRLTVT.

This rearrangement joins TRBV19 to TRBJ1-2, with 9 bases that match TRBD1. From germline, CDR1 is LNHDA and CDR2 SQIVND (reference sequence). The trim removed 8 bases at V and 1 base at J, leaving 5 bases unmatched. The CDR3 contains 14 residues. CDR3 amino acids: CASGRTGVNYGYTF. CDR3 nucleotides: TGTGCCAGTGGCCGGACAGGGGTTAACTATGGCTACACCTTC.

This clone was seen only once. The V gene is TRBV4-1, the J gene TRBJ1-1, with D possibly matching TRBD1 (5 bases). The CDR3 is 16 amino acids. The V and J ends lost 0 bases and 2 bases respectively, with 13 bases between them. Germline CDR1 reads MGHRA; CDR2 reads YSYEKL. The CDR3 protein is CASSQDLARGNTEAFF. CDR3 nucleotides: TGCGCCAGCAGCCAAGATTTGGCAAGGGGCAACACTGAAGCTTTCTTT.

The chain couples TRBV19 to TRBJ2-2, with TRBD2 identical over 9 bases. Germline CDR1 and CDR2: LNHDA and SQIVND (reference sequence). With 7 bases clipped from V and 6 bases from J, the junction kept 9 bases outside the gene matches. The CDR3 contains 15 residues. The CDR3 region is CASNISGRRSGELFF. The CDR3 DNA reads as TGTGCCAGTAATATTAGCGGGAGAAGATCCGGGGAGCTGTTTTTT.

The gene calls are TRBV2 and TRBJ1-2; tentatively, D is TRBD1 (6 bases). Germline CDR1 is SNHLY and CDR2 is FYNNEI. The CDR3 has 13 amino acids. V gave up 2 bases and J gave up 4 bases, with 8 bases separating them. CDR3 DNA sequence: TGTGCCAGCAGTGAAATAGGGGGCTATGGCTACACCTTC. This gives the protein CASSEIGGYGYTF.

V and J are TRBV29-1 and TRBJ2-7, with 11 positions matching TRBD2. This CDR3 has 14 amino acids. The trim removed 7 bases at V and 0 bases at J, leaving 5 bases unmatched. CDR1 SQVTM and CDR2 ANQGSEA come from the germline V gene. DNA of the CDR3: TGCAGCGCCATAGGACTAGCGGGCTCCTACGAGCAGTACTTC. As protein: CSAIGLAGSYEQYF.

This sequence joins TRBV2 and TRBJ1-2, with D hard to call. In germline, CDR1 is SNHLY, CDR2 FYNNEI. This CDR3 spans 12 amino acids. V was pared by 2 bases and J by 4 bases, with 5 bases between. CDR3 in DNA: TGTGCCAGCAGTGAACTCAGCTATGGCTACACCTTC. Translation gives CASSELSYGYTF.

The chain employs TRBV25-1 and TRBJ2-4; tentative D call: TRBD2 (7 bases). Per the germline V gene, CDR1 is MGHDK and CDR2 is SYGVNS. The CDR3 is 15 residues long. V was cut by 2 bases and J by 8 bases, with 16 bases left in between. CDR3 amino acids: CASSEGVGGQDIQYF. The CDR3 nucleotides read TGTGCCAGCAGTGAAGGGGTGGGGGGGCAAGACATTCAGTACTTC. The full variable domain, with the rest looked up from reference TRBV25-1 and TRBJ2-4, is EADIYQTPRYLVIGTGKKITLECSQTMGHDKMYWYQQDPGMELHLIHYSYGVNSTEKGDLSSESTVSRIRTEHFPLTLESARPSHTSQYLCASSEGVGGQDIQYFGAGTRLSVL.

The chain uses TRBV5-1 and TRBJ2-1; TRBD2 agrees at 7 bases. Germline loops: CDR1 SGHRS, CDR2 YFSETQ. J lost 7 bases, V lost 1 base, and 8 bases had no gene match. This CDR3 is built from 15 residues. The CDR3 sequence is CASSLRAQGGNEQFF. The CDR3 bases are TGCGCCAGCAGCTTGAGGGCCCAGGGAGGGAATGAGCAGTTCTTC. Complete variable domain (other parts from reference TRBV5-1 and TRBJ2-1): KAGVTQTPRYLIKTRGQQVTLSCSPISGHRSVSWYQQTPGQGLQFLFEYFSETQRNKGNFPGRFSGRQFSNSRSEMNVSTLELGDSALYLCASSLRAQGGNEQFFGPGTRLTVL.

This clone was recorded a few times. The chain has TRBV14 and TRBJ2-7; TRBD2 matches 14 bases. CDR1 is SGHDN and CDR2 is FVKESK in the germline V gene. The CDR3 is 18 residues long. Trimming cost V 8 bases and J 3 bases; bases outside gene matches: 15. The CDR3 protein is CASGRTSGRPPVIYEQYF. CDR3 nucleotide sequence: TGTGCCAGCGGCCGGACTAGCGGGAGGCCCCCCGTAATCTACGAGCAGTACTTC.

This clone came up once. The CDR3 DNA follows: TGTGCCAGTAGTATAGTACCTAGCGGGGTATTCAGCACAGATACGCAGTATTTT. This sequence encodes CASSIVPSGVFSTDTQYF. The chain has TRBV19 and TRBJ2-3, with 9 nucleotides matching TRBD2. This CDR3 region has 18 residues. The V segment lost 1 base and the J segment 0 bases; nucleotides outside the gene matches: 8. Looked up from germline, CDR1 is LNHDA and CDR2 is SQIVND (reference sequence).

The chain joins TRBV5-1 to TRBJ2-1, with a weak D call TRBD2 (6 bases). The CDR3 covers 15 residues. Germline CDR1 is SGHRS and CDR2 is YFSETQ. Trimming left V 0 bases short and J 4 bases short, with 11 bases between. The CDR3 DNA is TGCGCCAGCAGCTTGGGCGGGGCGTTATACAATGAGCAGTTCTTC. It codes for CASSLGGALYNEQFF.

This rearrangement joins TRBV5-1 to TRBJ2-5; 7 nucleotides align to TRBD1. The end of the DNA aligns better with TRBJ2-7, so the J call may be wrong. CDR3 length: 14 amino acids. The germline V gene has CDR1 SGHRS and CDR2 YFSETQ. The DNA for the CDR3 is TGCGCCAGCAATCCCGGGACAGCCACCTACGAGCAGTACTTC. Protein: CASNPGTATYEQYF.

The chain employs TRBV30 and TRBJ1-3; TRBD1 is a possible D gene (5 bases). Germline V CDR1 and CDR2: GTSNPN, SVGIG (reference sequence). V shed 2 bases and J shed 3 bases, with 20 bases lying between them. The CDR3 extends over 17 amino acids. The CDR3 bases are TGTGCCTGGAGTTCTTTTTCCGGGACTGTAATTGGAAACACCATATATTTT. It yields the protein CAWSSFSGTVIGNTIYF.

The chain recombines TRBV18 with TRBJ2-5; 15 bases are a match to TRBD2. The V gene end was trimmed by 6 bases and the J gene end by 3 bases; junction bases not matched to a gene: 2. The CDR3 consists of 15 residues. Germline loops: CDR1 KGHSH, CDR2 LQKENI. CDR3 amino acids: CASSRTSGGEETQYF. In nucleotides, the CDR3 is TGTGCCAGCTCCCGGACTAGCGGGGGGGAAGAGACCCAGTACTTC.